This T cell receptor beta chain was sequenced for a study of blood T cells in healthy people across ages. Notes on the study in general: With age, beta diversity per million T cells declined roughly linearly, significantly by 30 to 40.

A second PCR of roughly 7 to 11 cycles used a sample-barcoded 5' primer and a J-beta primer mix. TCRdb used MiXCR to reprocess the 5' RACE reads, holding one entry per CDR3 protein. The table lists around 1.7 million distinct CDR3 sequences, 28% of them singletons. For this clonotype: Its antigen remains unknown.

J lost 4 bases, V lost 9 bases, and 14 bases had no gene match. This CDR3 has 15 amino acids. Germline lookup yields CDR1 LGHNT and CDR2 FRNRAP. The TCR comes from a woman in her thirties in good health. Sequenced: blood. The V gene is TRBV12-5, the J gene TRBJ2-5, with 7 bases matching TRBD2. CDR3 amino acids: CASGLLAVGGETQYF. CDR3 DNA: TGTGCTAGCGGCCTTCTAGCGGTTGGAGGAGAGACCCAGTACTTC.